The 23 T cell receptor beta chains below come from one sample, sequenced in a study of untreated major depressive disorder. Broader study findings: Depressed patients' CD4+ T cells carried increased TRBV05-01 (Vbeta 5.1) usage versus control CD4+ T cells.

The antigens these receptors bind are not known. The protocol was immunoSEQ multiplex PCR, while the TCRdb copy is restricted to in-frame clones and leaves out a portion. Of around 13,000 clones in the sample, about nine tenths are singletons; the top ten hold 0.65% to 0.9%. The sample taken for sequencing was CD4+ T cells from PBMCs. These receptors were obtained from a man aged 25-45 years with major depressive disorder.

The rearrangement joins TRBV5-1 to TRBJ2-3; D is unclear. The germline V gene encodes CDR1 SGHRS and CDR2 YFSETQ. The CDR3 has 15 amino acids. V shed 2 bases and J shed 2 bases, with 12 bases lying between them. The CDR3 nucleotides are TGCGCCAGCAGCTTAATTGGCGGTCACACAGATACGCAGTATTTT. It yields the protein CASSLIGGHTDTQYF.

CDR3 sequence (DNA): TGTGCCACCAGCGGACAGCAAGAGACCCAGTACTTC. Encoded protein: CATSGQQETQYF. The chain is built from TRBV19 and TRBJ2-5; possible D gene TRBD1, 6 bases. Per the germline V gene, CDR1 is LNHDA and CDR2 is SQIVND (reference sequence). This CDR3 has 12 amino acids. V lost 10 bases and J 2 bases, leaving 11 bases between the germline ends.

This rearrangement joins TRBV6-1 to TRBJ2-1; no definite D call. Germline V CDR1 and CDR2: MNHNS, SASEGT. This CDR3 has 12 residues. Between the trimmed V and J ends, which lost 6 bases and 4 bases, there was a span of 7 bases. This CDR3 is CASRSQYNEQFF. For the CDR3, the DNA is TGTGCCAGCAGGTCCCAATACAATGAGCAGTTCTTC.

V usage is TRBV2 and J usage is TRBJ2-7, with 9 bases lining up with TRBD1. J was trimmed by 3 bases and V by 5 bases; bases with no gene match: 2. Germline loops: CDR1 SNHLY, CDR2 FYNNEI. The CDR3 has 13 residues. The CDR3 DNA reads TGTGCCAGCAGTCGACAGGGGGGCTACGAGCAGTACTTC. The encoded protein is CASSRQGGYEQYF.

This clone was found once. J is TRBJ1-4 and V is TRBV7-8, with D perhaps matching TRBD1 (5 bases). The germline gives CDR1 SGHVS, CDR2 FQNEAQ. V shed 3 bases and J shed 2 bases, with 19 bases lying between them. The CDR3 consists of 18 residues. CDR3 sequence reads: CASSFPFLVDITNEKLFF. CDR3 DNA: TGTGCCAGCAGCTTCCCTTTTTTGGTGGACATTACTAATGAAAAACTGTTTTTT.

This chain uses TRBV6-6 with TRBJ1-3, with 7 bases lining up with TRBD1. The CDR3 runs 15 residues. V trimming: 5 bases; J trimming: 0 bases; junction bases outside the gene matches: 4. Per germline, CDR1 MNHNY and CDR2 SVGAGI (reference sequence). The CDR3 here is CASSLGTVSGNTIYF. For the CDR3, the DNA is TGTGCCAGCAGTCTCGGGACAGTCTCTGGAAACACCATATATTTT.

The genes are TRBV6-1 and TRBJ2-1; TRBD2 is a possible D gene (6 bases). Germline CDR1 MNHNS, CDR2 SASEGT. This CDR3 comprises 13 residues. The V end was cut by 7 bases, the J end by 8 bases, with 15 bases between. The CDR3 DNA reads TGTGCCAGCATCCAGCCTAGCGAGGATGAGCAGTTCTTC. Translation: CASIQPSEDEQFF.

The chain uses TRBV7-6 and TRBJ2-2; perhaps TRBD1 as D (6 bases). The CDR3 length is 14 residues. The V gene's germline CDR1 is SGHVS and CDR2 FNYEAQ. Trimming took 5 bases from V and 1 from J, leaving 8 bases between them. The CDR3 here is CASSQGGNTGELFF. The CDR3 nucleotides are TGTGCCAGCAGCCAAGGGGGGAACACCGGGGAGCTGTTTTTT.

J is TRBJ2-7 and V is TRBV6-6, with D unclear. Trimming stripped 1 base from V and 0 bases from J, with 7 bases between. The V gene's germline CDR1 is MNHNY and CDR2 SVGAGI (reference sequence). The CDR3 is made up of 14 amino acids. CDR3 sequence reads: CASSYLVHSYEQYF. CDR3 coding DNA: TGTGCCAGCAGTTACTTGGTCCACTCCTACGAGCAGTACTTC.

This clone occurred once. The chain combines TRBV5-1 with TRBJ1-1, with D uncertain. CDR1 and CDR2 from the germline V gene are SGHRS and YFSETQ. Between the trimmed V and J ends, which lost 2 bases and 1 base, there was a span of 9 bases. The CDR3 spans 14 residues. The CDR3 DNA reads as TGCGCCAGCAGCTTTAGGGTTGCGAACACTGAAGCTTTCTTT. Amino acids: CASSFRVANTEAFF.

The chain couples TRBV14 to TRBJ1-6, with D hard to call. Germline V gene data show CDR1 as SGHDN and CDR2 as FVKESK. V was clipped by 4 bases and J by 7 bases, with 11 bases between them. The CDR3 consists of 14 residues. The CDR3 DNA reads as TGTGCCAGCAGCCCCCGCGGGCGAAATTCACCCCTCCACTTT. It specifies CASSPRGRNSPLHF.

This chain connects TRBV7-9 to TRBJ1-1, with a possible D match to TRBD1 (6 bases). V was trimmed by 1 base and J by 11 bases, leaving 14 bases between them. The CDR3 covers 13 residues. Per the germline V gene, CDR1 is SEHNR and CDR2 is FQNEAQ (reference sequence). CDR3 residues: CASSLGQGRGAFF. CDR3 sequence (DNA): TGTGCCAGCAGCTTAGGCCAGGGAAGGGGGGCTTTCTTT.

This chain connects TRBV5-1 to TRBJ2-5; TRBD2 matches 9 bases. The germline V gene has CDR1 SGHRS and CDR2 YFSETQ. This CDR3 contains 14 residues. Unmatched junction bases numbered 0, after V lost 1 base and J lost 2 bases. CDR3 sequence reads: CASSLTSGQETQYF. In nucleotides, the CDR3 is TGCGCCAGCAGCTTGACTAGCGGGCAAGAGACCCAGTACTTC.

This clone has more than one count but fewer than ten. The chain recombines TRBV19 with TRBJ1-5; the D gene is possibly TRBD1 (5 bases). The germline gives CDR1 LNHDA, CDR2 SQIVND (reference sequence). This CDR3 is built from 15 residues. V shed 8 bases and J shed 3 bases, with 17 bases lying between them. CDR3 loop: CASARDRGDNQPQHF. CDR3 DNA sequence: TGTGCCAGTGCCCGTGATCGGGGGGACAATCAGCCCCAGCATTTT.

The chain joins TRBV4-2 to TRBJ1-1; perhaps TRBD1 as D (5 bases). Germline CDR1 is LGHNA and CDR2 is YNFKEQ. The CDR3 is 14 amino acids. Between the trimmed V and J ends, which lost 1 base and 1 base, there was a span of 7 bases. CDR3 protein: CASSQGQGNTEAFF. The CDR3 DNA reads as TGTGCCAGCAGCCAAGGTCAGGGGAACACTGAAGCTTTCTTT.

This chain uses TRBV2 with TRBJ1-2, with 9 bases identical to TRBD1. V dropped 7 bases and J dropped 4; count of bases not matched to a gene: 4. Germline CDR1 SNHLY, CDR2 FYNNEI. This CDR3 region has 13 residues. The CDR3 sequence is CASTLGQGYGYTF. DNA of the CDR3: TGTGCCAGCACCCTGGGACAGGGCTATGGCTACACCTTC.

This chain links TRBV2 with TRBJ2-7; TRBD1 matches 7 bases. Germline V gene lookup returns CDR1 SNHLY and CDR2 FYNNEI. The CDR3 sequence is 14 residues long. The junction had 5 bases not matched to a gene; V was cut back by 4 bases and J by 2 bases. Written as DNA, the CDR3 is TGTGCCAGCAGTGCAGACAGGGTAGCCTACGAGCAGTACTTC. Translated, it gives CASSADRVAYEQYF.

The genes are TRBV6-1 and TRBJ2-2, with no clear D. The CDR3 is made up of 12 amino acids. In germline, CDR1 is MNHNS, CDR2 SASEGT. V lost 3 bases and J 1 base, leaving 0 bases between the germline ends. CDR3 nucleotides: TGTGCCAGCAGTGAGAACACCGGGGAGCTGTTTTTT. As protein: CASSENTGELFF.

V is TRBV28 and J is TRBJ2-3; D not resolved. V shed 1 base and J shed 11 bases, with 10 bases lying between them. The CDR3 length is 12 residues. Germline V gene lookup returns CDR1 MDHEN and CDR2 SYDVKM. CDR3 residues: CASSLYPVGQYF. The CDR3 coding sequence is TGTGCCAGCAGTTTATATCCCGTGGGGCAGTATTTT. The full variable domain, completed using reference TRBV28 and TRBJ2-3, is DVKVTQSSRYLVKRTGEKVFLECVQDMDHENMFWYRQDPGLGLRLIYFSYDVKMKEKGDIPEGYSVSREKKERFSLILESASTNQTSMYLCASSLYPVGQYFGPGTRLTVL.

This chain links TRBV6-5 with TRBJ1-2; D may be TRBD1 (5 bases). Trimming removed 7 bases from V and 8 bases from J, with 17 bases in between. Germline CDR1 is MNHEY and CDR2 is SVGAGI. The CDR3 runs 13 residues. The CDR3 region is CASKVPGEGGYTF. The CDR3 region has the DNA TGTGCCAGCAAGGTCCCGGGGGAGGGGGGCTACACCTTC.

Note on this clone: In the same sample, other DNA sequences code for this CDR3. The chain couples TRBV5-1 to TRBJ2-3, with TRBD2 matching over 13 bases. CDR1 is SGHRS and CDR2 is YFSETQ in the germline V gene. This CDR3 spans 16 amino acids. Losses at the gene ends were 5 bases for V and 3 bases for J; bases not matched to a gene: 6. The CDR3, as DNA: TGCGCCAGCAGTCCAACTAGCGGGGGGGCTACAGATACGCAGTATTTT. It encodes CASSPTSGGATDTQYF. The whole variable domain, filled in from reference TRBV5-1 and TRBJ2-3, reads KAGVTQTPRYLIKTRGQQVTLSCSPISGHRSVSWYQQTPGQGLQFLFEYFSETQRNKGNFPGRFSGRQFSNSRSEMNVSTLELGDSALYLCASSPTSGGATDTQYFGPGTRLTVL.

CDR3 sequence (DNA): TGTGCCAGTAGGGCCAGCGGGGGGCTACTATACAATGAGCAGTTCTTC. Translation gives CASRASGGLLYNEQFF. The genes are TRBV19 and TRBJ2-1, with 9 bases identical to TRBD2. Germline V lookup: CDR1 LNHDA, CDR2 SQIVND (reference sequence). The J segment lost 4 bases and the V segment lost 6 bases, leaving 10 bases of the junction unmatched. The CDR3 has 16 amino acids.

J is TRBJ1-2 and V is TRBV6-1; 7 nucleotides line up with TRBD1. J was trimmed by 4 bases and V by 4 bases; bases with no gene match: 9. CDR3 length: 15 residues. Looked up from germline, CDR1 is MNHNS and CDR2 is SASEGT. CDR3: CASSGGGQLSYGYTF. The CDR3 DNA sequence: TGTGCCAGCAGTGGGGGGGGACAGCTTTCCTATGGCTACACCTTC.